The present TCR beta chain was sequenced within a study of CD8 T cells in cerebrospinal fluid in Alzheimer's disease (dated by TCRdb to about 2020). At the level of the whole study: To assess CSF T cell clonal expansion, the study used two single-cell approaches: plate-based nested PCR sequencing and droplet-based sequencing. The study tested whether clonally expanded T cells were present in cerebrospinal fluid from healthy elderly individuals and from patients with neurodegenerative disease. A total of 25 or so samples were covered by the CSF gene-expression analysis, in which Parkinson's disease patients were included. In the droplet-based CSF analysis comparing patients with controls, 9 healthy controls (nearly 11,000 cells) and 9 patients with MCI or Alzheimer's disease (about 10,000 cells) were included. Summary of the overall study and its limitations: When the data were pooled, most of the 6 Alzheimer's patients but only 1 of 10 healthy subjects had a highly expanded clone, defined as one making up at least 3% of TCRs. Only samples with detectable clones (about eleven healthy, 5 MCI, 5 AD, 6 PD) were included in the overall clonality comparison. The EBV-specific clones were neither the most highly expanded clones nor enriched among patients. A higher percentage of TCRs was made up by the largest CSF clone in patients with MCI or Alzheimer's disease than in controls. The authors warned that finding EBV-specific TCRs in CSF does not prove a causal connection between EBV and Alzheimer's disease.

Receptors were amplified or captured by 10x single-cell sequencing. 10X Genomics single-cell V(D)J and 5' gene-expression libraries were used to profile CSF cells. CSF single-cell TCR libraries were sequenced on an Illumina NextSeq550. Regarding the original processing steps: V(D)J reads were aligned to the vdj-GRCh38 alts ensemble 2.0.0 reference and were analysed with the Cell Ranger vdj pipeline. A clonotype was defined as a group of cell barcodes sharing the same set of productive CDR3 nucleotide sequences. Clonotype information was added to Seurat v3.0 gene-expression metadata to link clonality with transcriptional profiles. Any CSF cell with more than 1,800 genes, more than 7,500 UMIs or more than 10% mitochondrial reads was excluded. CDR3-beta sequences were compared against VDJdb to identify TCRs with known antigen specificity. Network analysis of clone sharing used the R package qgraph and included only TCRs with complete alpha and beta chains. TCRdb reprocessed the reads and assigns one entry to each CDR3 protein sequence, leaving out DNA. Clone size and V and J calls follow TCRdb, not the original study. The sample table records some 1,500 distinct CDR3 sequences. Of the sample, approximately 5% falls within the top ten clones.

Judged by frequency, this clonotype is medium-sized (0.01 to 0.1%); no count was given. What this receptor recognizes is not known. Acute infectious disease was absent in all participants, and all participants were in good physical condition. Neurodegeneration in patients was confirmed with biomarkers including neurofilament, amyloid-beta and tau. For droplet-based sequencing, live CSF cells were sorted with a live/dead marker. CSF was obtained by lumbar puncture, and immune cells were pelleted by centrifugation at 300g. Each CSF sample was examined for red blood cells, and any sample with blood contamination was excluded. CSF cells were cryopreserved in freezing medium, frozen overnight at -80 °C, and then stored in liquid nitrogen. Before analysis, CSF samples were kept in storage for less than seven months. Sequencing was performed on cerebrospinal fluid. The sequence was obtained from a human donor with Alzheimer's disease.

The CDR3 region has the sequence CAWAIDENYGYTF. This chain is built from TRBV30 and TRBJ1-2. The cysteine opens and the phenylalanine closes a CDR3 of 13 amino acids. Only the protein is available. Via the germline V gene (reference sequence), CDR1 is GTSNPN and CDR2 SVGIG. Full variable domain (CDR3 extended with the reference TRBV30 and TRBJ1-2 proteins): SQTIHQWPATLVQPVGSPLSLECTVEGTSNPNLYWYRQAAGRGLQLLFYSVGIGQISSEVPQNLSASRPQDRQFILSSKKLLLSDSGFYLCAWAIDENYGYTFGSGTRLTVV.